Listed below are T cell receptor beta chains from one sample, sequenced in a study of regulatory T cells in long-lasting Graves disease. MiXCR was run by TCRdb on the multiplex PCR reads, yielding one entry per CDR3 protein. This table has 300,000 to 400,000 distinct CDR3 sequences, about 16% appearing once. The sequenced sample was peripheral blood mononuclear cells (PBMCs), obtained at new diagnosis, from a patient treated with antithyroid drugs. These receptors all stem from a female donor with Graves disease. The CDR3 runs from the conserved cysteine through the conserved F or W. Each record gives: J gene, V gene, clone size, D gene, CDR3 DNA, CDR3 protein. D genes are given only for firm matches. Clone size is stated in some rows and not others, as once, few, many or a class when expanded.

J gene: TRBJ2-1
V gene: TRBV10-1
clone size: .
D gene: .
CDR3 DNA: TGCGCCAGCAGCGGACAACGGACGGTTAACAATGAGCAGTTCTTC
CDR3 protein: CASSGQRTVNNEQFF

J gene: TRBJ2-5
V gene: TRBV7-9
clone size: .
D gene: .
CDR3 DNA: TGTGCCAGCAGCCCACCGACAGTAAATCAAGGGACCCAGTACTTC
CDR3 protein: CASSPPTVNQGTQYF

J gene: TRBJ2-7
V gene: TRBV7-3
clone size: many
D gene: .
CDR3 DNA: TGTGCCAGCAGCTTATCCGATCGGGGCTACGAGCAGTACTTC
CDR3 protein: CASSLSDRGYEQYF

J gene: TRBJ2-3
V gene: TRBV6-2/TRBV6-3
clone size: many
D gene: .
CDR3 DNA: TGTGCCAGCAGTTACTGGGGGGTGAACACAGATACGCAGTATTTT
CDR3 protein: CASSYWGVNTDTQYF

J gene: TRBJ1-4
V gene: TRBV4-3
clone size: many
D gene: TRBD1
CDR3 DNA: TGCGCCAGCAGCCAACGAGGGGGCCGGTCCGAAAAACTGTTTTTT
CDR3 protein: CASSQRGGRSEKLFF

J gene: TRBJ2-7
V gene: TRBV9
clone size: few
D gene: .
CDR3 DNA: TGTGCCAGCAGCCTCAGTTGGGACCCCCCCCACGAGCAGTACTTC
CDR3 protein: CASSLSWDPPHEQYF

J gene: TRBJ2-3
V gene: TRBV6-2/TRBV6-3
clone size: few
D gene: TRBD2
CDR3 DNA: TGTGCCAGCAGTTACCGCCCCGGGACTAGATACACAGATACGCAGTATTTT
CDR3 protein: CASSYRPGTRYTDTQYF

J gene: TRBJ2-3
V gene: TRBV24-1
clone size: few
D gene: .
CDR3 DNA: TGTGCCACCAGTGATTTCAGGGCAGATACGCAGTATTTT
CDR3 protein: CATSDFRADTQYF

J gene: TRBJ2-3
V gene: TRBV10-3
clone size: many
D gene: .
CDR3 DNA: TGTGCCATCAGCGGCCCTAGCCGGGAAAACACAGATACGCAGTATTTT
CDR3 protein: CAISGPSRENTDTQYF

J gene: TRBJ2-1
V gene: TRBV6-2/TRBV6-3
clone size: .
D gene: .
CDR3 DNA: TGTGCCAGCACCGCACCCCCGGAGAGGTTTGGGAATGAGCAGTTCTTC
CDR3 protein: CASTAPPERFGNEQFF

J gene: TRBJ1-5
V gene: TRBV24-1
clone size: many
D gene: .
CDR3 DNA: TGTGCCATCAGAGGGGAGACAGCTAGTAGCAATCAGCCCCAGCATTTT
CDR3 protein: CAIRGETASSNQPQHF

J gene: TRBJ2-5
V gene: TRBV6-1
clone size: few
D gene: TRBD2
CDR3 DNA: TGTGCCAGCAGTGGCACTAGCGGGGGCCACGAAGAGACCCAGTACTTC
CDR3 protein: CASSGTSGGHEETQYF

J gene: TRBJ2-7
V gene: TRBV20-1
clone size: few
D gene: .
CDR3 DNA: TGCAGTGCGCCTGGACCCACAGGGCGCTCGAGCGAGCAGTACTTC
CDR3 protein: CSAPGPTGRSSEQYF

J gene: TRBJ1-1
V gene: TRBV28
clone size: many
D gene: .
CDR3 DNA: TGTGCCAGCAGTTTATGGATGAACACTGAAGCTTTCTTT
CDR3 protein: CASSLWMNTEAFF

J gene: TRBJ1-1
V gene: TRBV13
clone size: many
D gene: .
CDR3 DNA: TGTGCCAGCAGCTTAGGCTCAGCATACCTTTGGCGCGGCACTGAAGCTTTCTTT
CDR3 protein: CASSLGSAYLWRGTEAFF

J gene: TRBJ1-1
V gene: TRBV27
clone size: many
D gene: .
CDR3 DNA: TGTGCCAGCAGTAGCAAGGGGCCTATGAACACTGAAGCTTTCTTT
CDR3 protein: CASSSKGPMNTEAFF

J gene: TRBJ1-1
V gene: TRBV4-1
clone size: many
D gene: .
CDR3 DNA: TGCGCCAGCAGCCAAGTCCCACAGGGCAACACTGAAGCTTTCTTT
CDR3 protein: CASSQVPQGNTEAFF

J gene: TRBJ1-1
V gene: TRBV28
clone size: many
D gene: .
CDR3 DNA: TGTGCCAGCAGTTCCCCGGGGGGGGGACGGCAGAACACTGAAGCTTTCTTT
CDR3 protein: CASSSPGGGRQNTEAFF

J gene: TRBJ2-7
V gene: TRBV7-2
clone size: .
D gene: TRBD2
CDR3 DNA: TGTGCCAGCAGTTCTCCCATAGCGGGAGGCTCCTACGAGCAGTACTTC
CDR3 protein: CASSSPIAGGSYEQYF

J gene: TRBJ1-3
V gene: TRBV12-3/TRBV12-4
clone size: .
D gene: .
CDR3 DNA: TGTGCCAGCAGCATCCGGACAGCTGGAAACACCATATATTTT
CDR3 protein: CASSIRTAGNTIYF

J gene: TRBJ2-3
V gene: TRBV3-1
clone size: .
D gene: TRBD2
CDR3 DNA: TGTGCCAGCAGCGCGGACTACGGTTATAGCGGGGGCTCCACAGATACGCAGTATTTT
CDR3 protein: CASSADYGYSGGSTDTQYF

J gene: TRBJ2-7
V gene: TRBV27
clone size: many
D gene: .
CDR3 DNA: TGTGCCAGCAGCAGACGCGGAGCAGCAGGGTACGAGCAGTACTTC
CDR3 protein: CASSRRGAAGYEQYF

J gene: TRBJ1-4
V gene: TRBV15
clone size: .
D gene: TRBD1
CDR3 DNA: TGTGCCACCAGCAGGGACAGGGGCAATGAAAAACTGTTTTTT
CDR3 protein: CATSRDRGNEKLFF

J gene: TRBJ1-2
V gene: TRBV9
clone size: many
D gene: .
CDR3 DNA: TGTGCCAGCAGCGGAGGAGGTAGGGGACCACCTTATGGCTACACCTTC
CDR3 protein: CASSGGGRGPPYGYTF

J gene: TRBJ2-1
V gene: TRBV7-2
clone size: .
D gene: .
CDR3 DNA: TGTGCCAGCTGGTTGAACAATGAGCAGTTCTTC
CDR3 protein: CASWLNNEQFF

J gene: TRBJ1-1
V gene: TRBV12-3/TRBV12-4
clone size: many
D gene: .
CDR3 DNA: TGTGCCAGCAGTAATTTTGGCACTGAAGCTTTCTTT
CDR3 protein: CASSNFGTEAFF

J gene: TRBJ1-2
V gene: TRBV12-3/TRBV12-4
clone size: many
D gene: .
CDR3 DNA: TGTGCCAGCAGTTTAGGGACGGGGAGCGGGGGCTACACCTTC
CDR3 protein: CASSLGTGSGGYTF

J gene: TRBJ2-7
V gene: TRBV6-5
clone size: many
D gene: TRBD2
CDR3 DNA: TGTGCCAGCAGTTCCTCGGAGTATGTAGCGGGAAACGAGCAGTACTTC
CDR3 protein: CASSSSEYVAGNEQYF

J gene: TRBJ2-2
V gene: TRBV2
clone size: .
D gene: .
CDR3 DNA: TGTGCCAGCAGTTTAGGGGTCGCGAACACCGGGGAGCTGTTTTTT
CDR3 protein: CASSLGVANTGELFF

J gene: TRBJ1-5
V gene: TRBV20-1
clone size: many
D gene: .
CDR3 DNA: TGCAGTGCTAGAGGATCGGGGGCGGGGGGACACGAGCAGCCCCAGCATTTT
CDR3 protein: CSARGSGAGGHEQPQHF

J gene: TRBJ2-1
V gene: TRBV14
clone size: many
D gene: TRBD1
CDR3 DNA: TGTGCCAGCAGCCGAGGGCACCGGGACAGCTACAATGAGCAGTTCTTC
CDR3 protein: CASSRGHRDSYNEQFF

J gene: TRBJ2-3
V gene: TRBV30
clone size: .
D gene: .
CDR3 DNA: TGTGCCTGGAGATGGGGAGATACGCAGTATTTT
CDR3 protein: CAWRWGDTQYF

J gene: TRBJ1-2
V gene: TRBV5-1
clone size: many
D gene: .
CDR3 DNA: TGCGCCAGTAAACCTGAGGGGCCCTATGGCTACACCTTC
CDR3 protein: CASKPEGPYGYTF

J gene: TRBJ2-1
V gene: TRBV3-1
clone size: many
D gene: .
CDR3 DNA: TGTGCCAGCAGCCAAGATTGGGGGGGGCCGTTCTTC
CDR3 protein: CASSQDWGGPFF

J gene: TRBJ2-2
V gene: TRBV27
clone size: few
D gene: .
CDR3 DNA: TGTGCCTCCAAAGGGGGGCGCAACACCGGGGAGCTGTTTTTT
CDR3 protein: CASKGGRNTGELFF

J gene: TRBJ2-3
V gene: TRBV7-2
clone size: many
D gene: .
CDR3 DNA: TGTGCCAGCAGCTTGCGGCGGGATACGCAGTATTTT
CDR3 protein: CASSLRRDTQYF

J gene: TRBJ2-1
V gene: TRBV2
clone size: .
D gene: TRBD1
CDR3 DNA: TGTGCCAGCAGTTCCCCCGGGACAGGGGGTTACAATGAGCAGTTCTTC
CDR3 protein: CASSSPGTGGYNEQFF

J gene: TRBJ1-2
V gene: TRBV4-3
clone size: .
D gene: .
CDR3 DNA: TGCGCCAGCAGCCAAGTCTGGTCCAGGGGCGGCGGCTACACCTTC
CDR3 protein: CASSQVWSRGGGYTF

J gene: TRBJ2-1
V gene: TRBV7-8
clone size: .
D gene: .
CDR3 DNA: TGTGCCAGCAGCCCTGGAGGAGGGCCGGTTAGATACAATGAGCAGTTCTTC
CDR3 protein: CASSPGGGPVRYNEQFF

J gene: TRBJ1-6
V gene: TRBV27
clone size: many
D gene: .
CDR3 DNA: TGTGCCAGCAGTGCCGGACAGACCGTCTATAATTCACCCCTCCACTTT
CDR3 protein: CASSAGQTVYNSPLHF

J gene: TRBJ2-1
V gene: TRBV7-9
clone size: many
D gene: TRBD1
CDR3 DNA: TGTGCCAGCAGAGATGGACAGGGGGTCGATGAGCAGTTCTTC
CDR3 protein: CASRDGQGVDEQFF

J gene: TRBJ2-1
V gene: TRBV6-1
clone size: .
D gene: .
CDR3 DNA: TGTGCCAGCAGTGAATGGGGGGCGCGCAATGAGCAGTTCTTC
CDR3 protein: CASSEWGARNEQFF

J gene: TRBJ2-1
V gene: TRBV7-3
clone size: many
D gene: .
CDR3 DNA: TGTGCCAGCAGCGTTTTATCTGACAATGAGCAGTTCTTC
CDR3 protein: CASSVLSDNEQFF

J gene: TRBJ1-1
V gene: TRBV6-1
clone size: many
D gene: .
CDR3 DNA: TGTGCCAGGCACAAGGGAGGGGGTGAAGCTTTCTTT
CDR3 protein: CARHKGGGEAFF

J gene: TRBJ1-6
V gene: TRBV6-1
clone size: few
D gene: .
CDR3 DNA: TGTGCCAGCAGGACGGACAGCTCCTATAATTCATCCCTCCACTTT
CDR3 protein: CASRTDSSYNSSLHF

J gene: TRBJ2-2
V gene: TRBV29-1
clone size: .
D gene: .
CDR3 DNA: TGCAGCGTCAAGGGGACCCGCAACACCGGGGAGCTGTTTTTT
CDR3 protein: CSVKGTRNTGELFF

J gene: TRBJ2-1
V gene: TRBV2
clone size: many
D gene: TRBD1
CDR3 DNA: TGTGCCAGCAGGGACCCCCGGGACAGATCCTACAATGAGCAGTTCTTC
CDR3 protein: CASRDPRDRSYNEQFF

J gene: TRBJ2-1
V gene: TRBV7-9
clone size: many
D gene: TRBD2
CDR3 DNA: TGTGCCAGCAGCTTAAGGCTCCTAGCGGGAGGGAATGAGCAGTTCTTC
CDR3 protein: CASSLRLLAGGNEQFF

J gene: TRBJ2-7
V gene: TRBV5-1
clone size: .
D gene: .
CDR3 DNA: TGTGCCAGCAGCCCGGGCCCGACAGGTTACTACGAGCAGTACTTC
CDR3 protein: CASSPGPTGYYEQYF

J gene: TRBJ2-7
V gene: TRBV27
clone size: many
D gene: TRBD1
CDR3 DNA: TGTGCCAGCAGTTTAGCAACCGGGACAGGGACCTACGAGCAGTACTTC
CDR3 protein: CASSLATGTGTYEQYF

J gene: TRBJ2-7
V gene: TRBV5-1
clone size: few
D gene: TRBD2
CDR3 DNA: TGCGCCAGCAGCATCGGGACTAGCGGGGGGTACGAGCAGTACTTC
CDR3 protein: CASSIGTSGGYEQYF

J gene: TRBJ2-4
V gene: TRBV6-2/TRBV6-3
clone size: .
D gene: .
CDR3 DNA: TGTGCCAGCAGTGAACCAGGGTCCAAAAACATTCAGTACTTC
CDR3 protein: CASSEPGSKNIQYF

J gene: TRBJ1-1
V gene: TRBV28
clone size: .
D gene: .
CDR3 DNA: TGTGCCAGCAGTGGGGGGGGGGGAAGGAACACTGAAGCTTTCTTT
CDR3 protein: CASSGGGGRNTEAFF

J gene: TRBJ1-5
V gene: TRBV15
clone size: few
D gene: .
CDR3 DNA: TGTGCCACCAGCAGAGCCCCCGGTCAGCCCCAGCATTTT
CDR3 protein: CATSRAPGQPQHF